This T cell receptor (beta chain) appears in the sequencing data of a study of tumor-infiltrating lymphocytes in primary liver carcinoma. It was from about 19-30 mg of unsorted bulk tissue that RNA and DNA were co-extracted. This CDR3 has 14 amino acids. Germline V lookup: CDR1 MNHEY, CDR2 SVGAGI. Starting from approximately 470 ng of total RNA, TCR beta cDNA was produced with a primer in the constant region. Libraries of TCR beta came from three nested multiplex PCR rounds with slightly modified ARM-PCR. Each of the first two PCR rounds ran roughly 10 cycles with TRBV1-TRBV30 forward and C-beta reverse primers. TCRdb analysed the multiplex PCR reads with MiXCR anew, one entry per CDR3 protein. The table lists about 120,000 distinct CDR3 sequences, about two thirds of them singletons. Worth noting for this clonotype: The junction departs from germline at one end; a sequencing error may be responsible.

The TCR sequence derives from a woman aged 60 to 75 with primary liver carcinoma and hepatitis B virus infection. The chain couples TRBV6-5 to TRBJ2-3, with unresolved D. Material: tumor-adjacent normal liver tissue. In DNA form, the CDR3 reads TGTGCCAGCAGTTACAAAGGAGACACAGATACACAGTATTTT. Amino acids: CASSYKGDTDTQYF.